This T cell receptor (beta chain) was identified in a study of CD8+ T cells in alopecia areata. Across the whole study: Tofacitinib administration to treated patients was oral, at 5 to 10 mg twice daily.

RNA was extracted and reverse transcribed into cDNA as the sequencing template. TCRdb's copy holds only in-frame clones and misses some; the assay was immunoSEQ multiplex PCR. Of roughly 120,000 clones in the sample, 50% to 75% were seen once. This clone occurred a few times. The treatment here: oral pan-JAK inhibitor, 5-10 mg twice daily. From alopecia areata patients, lesional scalp punch biopsies and peripheral blood were collected. This clonotype originated in a human donor with alopecia areata. The sequences come from CD8+ T cells sorted from blood, collected at week 4, from a patient treated with tofacitinib.

The CDR3 DNA reads TGCAGCGTTGGACTCGGGCAGCCCTACGAGCAGTACTTC. Translating gives CSVGLGQPYEQYF. The V and J genes are TRBV29-1 and TRBJ2-7; D remains unclear. The germline gives CDR1 SQVTM, CDR2 ANQGSEA. Trimming cost V 4 bases and J 2 bases, with 12 bases left between them. The CDR3 sequence is 13 residues long.